A single sample is the source of the 11 T cell receptor beta chains below, sequenced in a study of cytomegalovirus exposure and HLA in healthy donors. The PCR was carried out with 60 Vbeta primers and 13 Jbeta primers. The data were produced by immunoSEQ multiplex PCR, yet TCRdb's version contains in-frame clones alone and is incomplete. This table has nearly 110,000 clones, over 70% appearing once. The source material was PBMCs. The source of these receptors is a man aged 30-40 years in good health and CMV-seronegative.

This clone has just a few counts. V usage is TRBV6-1 and J usage is TRBJ2-5; 9 bases align to TRBD2. Germline V gene lookup returns CDR1 MNHNS and CDR2 SASEGT. This CDR3 comprises 15 residues. Unmatched junction bases numbered 3, after V lost 3 bases and J lost 1 base. The CDR3 reads CASSEAGGSQETQYF. The CDR3 nucleotides are TGTGCCAGCAGTGAGGCGGGGGGGTCCCAAGAGACCCAGTACTTC.

The rearrangement joins TRBV18 to TRBJ2-5; 9 bases align to TRBD1. The CDR3 has 15 residues. The V gene's germline CDR1 is KGHSH and CDR2 LQKENI. V was pared by 1 base and J by 4 bases, with 4 bases of the junction left unmatched. CDR3 sequence (DNA): TGTGCCAGCTCACCACAAACAGGGGGCAGAGAGACCCAGTACTTC. Translation gives CASSPQTGGRETQYF.

V gene TRBV4-1 combines with J gene TRBJ2-7; D is perhaps TRBD2 (5 bases). The CDR3 is made up of 14 amino acids. V lost 4 bases, J lost 2 bases, and 12 bases lay in between. CDR1 MGHRA and CDR2 YSYEKL come from the germline V gene. CDR3 sequence: CASSPWTGPYEQYF. CDR3 nucleotide sequence: TGCGCCAGCAGCCCCTGGACTGGACCCTACGAGCAGTACTTC.

The chain couples TRBV7-3 to TRBJ2-2; unclear D gene. Germline V lookup: CDR1 SGHTA, CDR2 FQGTGA. The CDR3 is made up of 14 amino acids. The V end was cut by 5 bases, the J end by 3 bases, with 10 bases between. The CDR3 sequence is CASSPSTYTGELFF. The CDR3 DNA reads TGTGCCAGCAGCCCAAGCACTTACACCGGGGAGCTGTTTTTT.

The chain joins TRBV21-1 to TRBJ1-1; the listed D gene, TRBD1, was not tested against the DNA. TRBV21-1 is a pseudogene segment. This CDR3 has 17 amino acids. The CDR3: CASSPPGQNFQNTEAFF. DNA for the CDR3: TGTGCCAGCAGCCCGCCGGGACAGAATTTTCAGAACACTGAAGCTTTCTTT.

This chain connects TRBV6-5 to TRBJ2-2; D gene ambiguous. Germline CDR1 MNHEY, CDR2 SVGAGI. The V end lost 8 bases, the J end lost 1 base, and 5 bases lay between the germline ends. The CDR3 totals 12 residues. The CDR3 bases are TGTGCCAGCCACGGGAACACCGGGGAGCTGTTTTTT. Its protein product is CASHGNTGELFF.

This CDR3 is CASSPDRNNEKLFF. CDR3 nucleotides: TGTGCCAGCAGCCCGGACAGAAATAATGAAAAACTGTTTTTT. The chain combines TRBV11-2 with TRBJ1-4, with a possible D match to TRBD1 (6 bases). From germline, CDR1 is SGHAT and CDR2 FQNNGV. This CDR3 spans 14 amino acids. The germline V and J ends were trimmed by 5 bases and 4 bases, with 11 bases remaining between them.

The chain joins TRBV6-5 to TRBJ1-5; TRBD1 might be the D (5 bases). Trimming left V 4 bases short and J 3 bases short, with 7 bases between. The CDR3 sequence is 13 residues long. In germline, CDR1 is MNHEY, CDR2 SVGAGI. CDR3 region: CASSSGNNQPQHF. The CDR3 DNA is TGTGCCAGCAGTTCAGGGAACAATCAGCCCCAGCATTTT.

The rearrangement links TRBV4-2 to TRBJ1-5; no firm D call. CDR3 length: 16 amino acids. Trimming pared 0 bases from V and 6 bases from J, leaving 15 bases between. Germline lookup yields CDR1 LGHNA and CDR2 YNFKEQ. In DNA, the CDR3 is TGTGCCAGCAGCCAAGACGGTGACACCTCGAGTCAGCCCCAGCATTTT. Its protein product is CASSQDGDTSSQPQHF.

This chain uses TRBV18 with TRBJ2-2; D is possibly TRBD1 (6 bases). The CDR3 is 14 residues long. Germline V gene sequence: CDR1 KGHSH, CDR2 LQKENI. V was cut by 4 bases and J by 4 bases, with 10 bases left in between. CDR3 in amino acids: CASSRDTGTGELFF. The CDR3 region has the DNA TGTGCCAGCTCACGGGACACTGGCACCGGGGAGCTGTTTTTT.

This clone has a count of ten or more. The J gene is TRBJ2-3, the V gene TRBV28, with D unclear. Per germline, CDR1 MDHEN and CDR2 SYDVKM. V was cut by 3 bases and J by 4 bases, with 5 bases left in between. This CDR3 is built from 12 residues. CDR3 amino acids: CASSFGADTQYF. CDR3 in DNA: TGTGCCAGCAGTTTCGGAGCAGATACGCAGTATTTT.